A selection of T cell receptor beta chains follows, all from one sample in a study of HIV-infected patients and healthy controls. TCRdb reanalysed the 5' RACE reads using MiXCR and keeps one entry per CDR3 protein. The data hold about 7,400 distinct CDR3 sequences, with around 10% observed a single time. The specimen comprised blood, sampled before antiretroviral therapy. Receptors were obtained from an adult with HIV infection. Each CDR3 is given with its conserved first and last residue. Each record gives: clone size, D gene, V gene, J gene, CDR3 DNA, CDR3 protein. D genes are given only for firm matches. Clone size is stated in some rows and not others, as once, few, many or a class when expanded.

>many|-|TRBV12-3/TRBV12-4|TRBJ2-3
TGTGCCAGCAGGTCTCCCCCCTACACAGATACGCAGTATTTT
CASRSPPYTDTQYF
>medium-sized|-|TRBV28|TRBJ2-6
TGTGCCAGCAGTGTACAGGGTAGGGGCTCTGGGGCCAACGTCCTGACTTTC
CASSVQGRGSGANVLTF
>-|TRBD1|TRBV6-5|TRBJ2-7
TGTGCCAGCAGTTCGACAGGGTACGAGCAGTACTTC
CASSSTGYEQYF
>few|TRBD1|TRBV27|TRBJ1-1
TGTGCCAGCAGTCGGACAGGGTTGAACACTGAAGCTTTCTTT
CASSRTGLNTEAFF
>medium-sized|TRBD1|TRBV4-2|TRBJ2-3
TGTGCCAGCAACCGGGACAGACGCACAGATACGCAGTATTTT
CASNRDRRTDTQYF
>many|TRBD2|TRBV28|TRBJ2-2
TGTGCCAGCAGTTCCATAGCGGGGGGGCCCGGGGAGCTGTTTTTT
CASSSIAGGPGELFF
>few|-|TRBV12-2|TRBJ2-2
TGTGCAAGTCGCCGGGACAGTCGTACCGGGGAGCTGTTTTTT
CASRRDSRTGELFF
>many|-|TRBV30|TRBJ2-3
TGTGCCTGGAGTGTTCCGACAGGATGGGCAGATACGCAGTATTTT
CAWSVPTGWADTQYF
>many|TRBD1|TRBV5-4|TRBJ2-5
TGTGCCAGCAGCTTCGGGACAGGGGTGGCAGAGACCCAGTACTTC
CASSFGTGVAETQYF
>medium-sized|TRBD1|TRBV4-1|TRBJ1-2
TGCGCCAGCAGCCAGAGGGGGCACGGCTACACCTTC
CASSQRGHGYTF
>-|TRBD2|TRBV4-1|TRBJ2-7
TGCGCCAGCAGCCTGGGACTAGCGGTCTACGAGCAGTACTTC
CASSLGLAVYEQYF
>many|TRBD1|TRBV7-9|TRBJ2-5
TGTGCCAGCAGCTTGGCGACAGGGGGCGAGGAGACCCAGTACTTC
CASSLATGGEETQYF
>-|TRBD2|TRBV6-2/TRBV6-3|TRBJ2-5
TGTGCCAGCAGTTCAGATAAACTAGCGGGGGACCAAGAGACCCAGTACTTC
CASSSDKLAGDQETQYF
>medium-sized|-|TRBV13|TRBJ2-7
TGTGCCAGCAGCTCCCCTGTTGAGGGCCCCTACGAGCAGTACTTC
CASSSPVEGPYEQYF
>medium-sized|-|TRBV4-1|TRBJ1-4
TGCGCCAGCAGCCAAGAAAACGCAGGACAGCGAAATGAAAAACTGTTTTTT
CASSQENAGQRNEKLFF
>many|-|TRBV5-1|TRBJ2-3
TGCGCCAGCAGCCCCTTCGAGCACTATAGCACAGATACGCAGTATTTT
CASSPFEHYSTDTQYF
>medium-sized|-|TRBV20-1|TRBJ2-3
TGCAGTGCTACCGGGGCTCGGAGCACAGATACGCAGTATTTT
CSATGARSTDTQYF
>many|TRBD2|TRBV10-2|TRBJ2-3
TGCGCCAGCGGGGGGGCTAGCGGGGACCTCACAGATACGCAGTATTTT
CASGGASGDLTDTQYF
>-|TRBD2|TRBV5-1|TRBJ2-3
TGCGCCAGCAGCGGGCTAGCGGGAAGCACAGATACGCAGTATTTT
CASSGLAGSTDTQYF
>medium-sized|-|TRBV25-1|TRBJ2-3
TGTGCCAGCAGTCCCCGTCGTGAAGGGAGCACAGATACGCAGTATTTT
CASSPRREGSTDTQYF
>medium-sized|-|TRBV6-1|TRBJ2-7
TGTGCCAGCAGTGTTGGGGAGGACTACGAGCAGTACTTC
CASSVGEDYEQYF
>medium-sized|TRBD1|TRBV6-5|TRBJ2-7
TGTGCCAGCAGTTACTCGACTACAGGGGGCAGCTATGAGCAGTACTTC
CASSYSTTGGSYEQYF
>medium-sized|TRBD2|TRBV6-1|TRBJ2-1
TGTGCCAGCAGTGAAGCCTGGCTAGCGGGAGCGACGTGGTTCTTC
CASSEAWLAGATWFF
>-|-|TRBV19|TRBJ2-5
TGTGCCAGTAGTATAGGGGCTAGGGGCGAAGAGACCCAGTACTTC
CASSIGARGEETQYF
>many|-|TRBV7-9|TRBJ1-1
TGTGCCAGCAGCTTGATTCATGACACTGAAGCTTTCTTT
CASSLIHDTEAFF
>many|TRBD1|TRBV3-1|TRBJ2-3
TGTGCCAGCAGACGGGGACAGGGCACAGATACGCAGTATTTT
CASRRGQGTDTQYF
>many|-|TRBV28|TRBJ2-2
TGTGCCAGCAGTGCGGCGAACACCGGGGAGCTGTTTTTT
CASSAANTGELFF
>many|-|TRBV27|TRBJ2-2
TGTGCCAGCACCCTGGGGGGGCCGAACACCGGGGAGCTGTTTTTT
CASTLGGPNTGELFF
>few|TRBD2|TRBV11-2|TRBJ2-5
TGTGCCAGCAGCTTAAGACTAGCGGGGGGGGAGACCCAGTACTTC
CASSLRLAGGETQYF
>few|TRBD1|TRBV7-2|TRBJ2-3
TGTGCCAGCAGCTTCCGACAGGGGGCTCTTGATACGCAGTATTTT
CASSFRQGALDTQYF
>medium-sized|-|TRBV14|TRBJ2-3
TGTGCCAGCAGCCAAGATCAGTGGGGTGGCACAGATACGCAGTATTTT
CASSQDQWGGTDTQYF
>few|TRBD2|TRBV3-1|TRBJ2-3
TGTGCCAGCAGCCAAGATATGGCGGGAGTAACAGATACGCAGTATTTT
CASSQDMAGVTDTQYF
>few|-|TRBV6-5|TRBJ2-7
TGTGCCAGCAGTTCGATCTACCCCTACGAGCAGTACTTC
CASSSIYPYEQYF
>medium-sized|TRBD2|TRBV7-8|TRBJ2-1
TGTGCCAGCAGCTTAGCGCTTAGGGCTAGCGGGTACAATGAGCAGTTCTTC
CASSLALRASGYNEQFF
>many|TRBD1|TRBV24-1|TRBJ2-5
TGTGCCACCAGTGATTTGGAGACAGGGGGCTTAGAGACCCAGTACTTC
CATSDLETGGLETQYF
>medium-sized|TRBD1|TRBV7-9|TRBJ2-7
TGTGCCAGCAGCTTAGCGGGACAGGGTCATGACTACGAGCAGTACTTC
CASSLAGQGHDYEQYF
>medium-sized|-|TRBV2|TRBJ2-7
TGTGCCAGCAGCTCCGGGACGGTCCCCTACGAGCAGTACTTC
CASSSGTVPYEQYF
>few|-|TRBV18|TRBJ2-5
TGTGCCAGCTCACCACCGGCCCAAGAGACCCAGTACTTC
CASSPPAQETQYF
>few|-|TRBV4-2|TRBJ2-3
TGTGCCAGCAGCCAAGGACTAGTGAGCACAGATACGCAGTATTTT
CASSQGLVSTDTQYF
>medium-sized|-|TRBV28|TRBJ2-7
TGTGCCAGCAGTTTCCCCCCGGAGCCCGGGGAGCAGTACTTC
CASSFPPEPGEQYF
>medium-sized|-|TRBV6-5|TRBJ1-1
TGTGCCAGCAGTTACATGAGGGGAACTGAAGCTTTCTTT
CASSYMRGTEAFF
>-|TRBD2|TRBV7-2|TRBJ2-7
TGTGCCAGCAGTCCCCGGGAGGGGTCCTACGAGCAGTACTTC
CASSPREGSYEQYF
>-|TRBD1|TRBV29-1|TRBJ2-7
TGCAGCGCCGGGGGGACAGGGGGTGGTGAGCAGTACTTC
CSAGGTGGGEQYF
>medium-sized|-|TRBV3-1|TRBJ2-7
TGTGCCAGCAGCCAAGATTGGGGGACATTCTACGAGCAGTACTTC
CASSQDWGTFYEQYF
>medium-sized|-|TRBV18|TRBJ2-5
TGTGCCAGCTCACCACGGATTCAATCCCAAGAGACCCAGTACTTC
CASSPRIQSQETQYF
>many|-|TRBV7-3|TRBJ2-7
TGTGCCAGCAGCCTTGGGAGCAACGAGCAGTACTTC
CASSLGSNEQYF
>medium-sized|TRBD2|TRBV6-5|TRBJ2-7
TGTGCCAGCAGCCCCGGACTAGTCCACGAGCAGTACTTC
CASSPGLVHEQYF
>many|-|TRBV25-1|TRBJ1-4
TGTGCCAGCAGTGTTCCGGGACACCTTAATGAAAAACTGTTTTTT
CASSVPGHLNEKLFF
>medium-sized|-|TRBV11-1|TRBJ2-5
TGTGCCAGCAATAGAGGAGGCCCTCAAGAGACCCAGTACTTC
CASNRGGPQETQYF
>few|TRBD2|TRBV6-5|TRBJ2-7
TGTGCCAGCGGTTTACTAGCGGGAGGGCAGTACTTC
CASGLLAGGQYF
>many|-|TRBV15|TRBJ1-3
TGTGCCACCAGCAGAGCTGAATCTGGAAACACCATATATTTT
CATSRAESGNTIYF
>large|-|TRBV6-1|TRBJ2-1
TGTGCCAGCAGTGAAGCGTGGGGACCTCACGAGCAGTTCTTC
CASSEAWGPHEQFF
>-|-|TRBV4-3|TRBJ1-5
TGCGCCAGCAGCCAAGATTGGCAGGCAAGTCAAGCCCAGCATTTT
CASSQDWQASQAQHF
>medium-sized|TRBD2|TRBV27|TRBJ2-3
TGTGCCAGCAGCCCGGTTCCAGCGGGAGGCCCAGATACGCAGTATTTT
CASSPVPAGGPDTQYF